This passage covers 22 T cell receptor beta chains from one sample sequenced in a study of response to subunit inactivated influenza vaccine. From the RT-PCR reads, TCRdb called clonotypes with MiXCR, one entry per CDR3 protein. Of approximately 230,000 distinct CDR3 sequences in the sample, 9% to 15% are singletons; the top ten hold under 10%. Specimen: non-naive T cells sorted from PBMCs, collected 14 to 15 days before vaccination. The receptors were sampled from a man in his fifties who received an inactivated influenza vaccine.

This clonotype occurred a few times. This sequence joins TRBV20-1 and TRBJ2-7; D not resolved. There are 13 residues in the CDR3. CDR1 is DFQATT, CDR2 SNEGSKA, per germline (reference sequence). Trimming took off 5 bases at V and 0 bases at J, with 11 bases between the two ends. In DNA, the CDR3 is TGCAGTGCTCAGGACGGGCTCTCCTACGAGCAGTACTTC. Translated: CSAQDGLSYEQYF.

This clonotype was seen many times. This CDR3 reads CASSLGGTGARETQYF. Written as DNA, the CDR3 is TGCGCCAGCAGCCTCGGCGGGACAGGGGCAAGGGAGACCCAGTACTTC. The chain links TRBV4-1 to TRBJ2-5, with 10 nucleotides matching TRBD1. V lost 4 bases and J lost 5; bases outside the gene matches: 10. CDR1 and CDR2 (germline): MGHRA, YSYEKL. The CDR3 length is 16 residues.

This clonotype occurred a few times. The chain recombines TRBV7-9 with TRBJ2-1, with D unresolved. CDR1 is SEHNR and CDR2 is FQNEAQ in the germline V gene (reference sequence). Trimming removed 11 bases from V and 2 bases from J, with 16 bases in between. CDR3 size: 14 residues. CDR3 amino acids: CALEPGATYNEQFF. The DNA of the CDR3 is TGTGCCCTCGAGCCGGGTGCTACCTACAATGAGCAGTTCTTC. Full variable domain (remainder filled in from reference TRBV7-9 and TRBJ2-1): DTGVSQNPRHKITKRGQNVTFRCDPISEHNRLYWYRQTLGQGPEFLTYFQNEAQLEKSRLLSDRFSAERPKGSFSTLEIQRTEQGDSAMYLCALEPGATYNEQFFGPGTRLTVL.

In its sample, this clonotype was seen many times. V gene TRBV28 combines with J gene TRBJ1-2, with 12 bases aligning to TRBD1. Germline lookup yields CDR1 MDHEN and CDR2 SYDVKM. Trimming cost V 3 bases and J 7 bases; bases outside gene matches: 3. The CDR3 has 14 residues. CDR3 loop: CASSLGQGAGGYTF. Here the CDR3 DNA reads TGTGCCAGCAGTTTGGGACAGGGGGCAGGTGGCTACACCTTC.

The V gene is TRBV3-1, the J gene TRBJ1-1, with TRBD1 as a possible D gene (5 bases). Germline CDR1 LGHDT, CDR2 YNNKEL (reference sequence). Trimming shortened V by 10 bases and J by 1 base, and 16 bases separated the two germline ends. This CDR3 contains 14 residues. CDR3 region: CATSSSGGNTEAFF. The CDR3 coding sequence is TGTGCCACCTCCTCTTCCGGGGGGAACACTGAAGCTTTCTTT.

There are many counts of this clonotype. The chain uses TRBV20-1 and TRBJ2-7; D tentatively fits TRBD1 or TRBD2 (5 bases each). CDR1 DFQATT and CDR2 SNEGSKA come from the germline V gene (reference sequence). The length of the CDR3 is 16 residues. With 2 bases removed from V and 8 bases from J, the gap between germline ends came to 25 bases. CDR3 coding DNA: TGCAGTGCTAGATCCCTTCGGGAAGGGGTAATAGGGAAGCAGTACTTC. This encodes CSARSLREGVIGKQYF.

The chain employs TRBV30 and TRBJ2-3, with 7 positions matching TRBD2. The CDR3 covers 17 residues. CDR1 is GTSNPN, CDR2 SVGIG, per germline (reference sequence). The V and J ends lost 2 bases and 2 bases, in that order; junction bases with no gene match: 13. The CDR3 DNA is TGTGCCTGGAGTCCCCCCTGGGGAGCGGGGTTCACAGATACGCAGTATTTT. Encoded protein: CAWSPPWGAGFTDTQYF.

This clonotype was seen a few times. The CDR3 here is CASSYPTDLGLLYNSPLHF. The CDR3, as DNA: TGTGCCAGCAGTTACCCCACCGATTTGGGACTTCTATATAATTCACCCCTCCACTTT. The J gene is TRBJ1-6, the V gene TRBV6-2 or TRBV6-3; a possible D gene is TRBD1 (5 bases). Germline CDR1 reads MNHEY; CDR2 reads SVGEGT. This CDR3 is 19 amino acids long. Trimming shortened V by 2 bases and J by 4 bases, and 21 bases separated the two germline ends.

In its sample, this clonotype was seen many times. This rearrangement joins TRBV27 to TRBJ2-7, with 7 bases identical to TRBD1. The V segment lost 2 bases and the J segment 3 bases; nucleotides outside the gene matches: 10. The CDR3 length is 16 residues. CDR1 is MNHEY and CDR2 is SMNVEV in the germline V gene (reference sequence). The CDR3, as DNA: TGTGCCAGCAGTTTAACGAGACAGGGCGGCCACTACGAGCAGTACTTC. Translation gives CASSLTRQGGHYEQYF.

The chain combines TRBV6-1 with TRBJ1-5, with TRBD1 matching 8 bases. The J segment lost 5 bases and the V segment lost 6 bases, leaving 6 bases of the junction unmatched. This CDR3 has 14 amino acids. CDR1 and CDR2 from the germline V gene are MNHNS and SASEGT. The CDR3 region is CASSGGQGHQPQHF. CDR3 nucleotides: TGTGCCAGCAGCGGTGGACAGGGTCATCAGCCCCAGCATTTT.

In its sample, this clonotype was seen many times. The chain carries TRBV6-2 or TRBV6-3 and TRBJ2-7; possible D gene TRBD1, 6 bases. The CDR3 sequence is 13 residues long. Germline CDR1 reads MNHEY; CDR2 reads SVGEGT. Trimming removed 3 bases at V and 6 bases at J, with 12 bases between. The CDR3 region has the DNA TGTGCCAGCAGTTATGACAGGATTCGCGAGCAGTACTTC. Residues: CASSYDRIREQYF.

The V and J genes are TRBV20-1 and TRBJ1-6, with 9 bases aligning to TRBD1. V trimming: 6 bases; J trimming: 8 bases; junction bases outside the gene matches: 2. This CDR3 is 12 amino acids long. In germline, CDR1 is DFQATT, CDR2 SNEGSKA (reference sequence). The CDR3 is CSARTGDSPLHF. CDR3 DNA: TGCAGTGCCCGGACAGGGGATTCACCCCTCCACTTT.

V and J are TRBV7-9 and TRBJ2-5, with D tentatively TRBD1 or TRBD2 (5 bases each). The CDR3 covers 17 residues. CDR1 is SEHNR, CDR2 FQNEAQ, per germline (reference sequence). Trimming took 3 bases from V and 3 from J, leaving 20 bases between them. DNA of the CDR3: TGTGCCAGCAGCTTCGGAATGAGGACAAGAGGGGAAGAGACCCAGTACTTC. It translates to CASSFGMRTRGEETQYF.

This clonotype was seen a few times. CDR3 DNA: TGTGCCACCAGCAACATGAGAGATTACGAGCAGTACTTC. Residues: CATSNMRDYEQYF. The J gene is TRBJ2-7, the V gene TRBV15; no reliable D call. V was pared by 4 bases and J by 4 bases, with 11 bases between. The CDR3 is made up of 13 amino acids. CDR1 and CDR2 (germline): LNHNV, YYDKDF (reference sequence).

This clonotype was seen more than once but under ten times. The chain carries TRBV6-5 and TRBJ1-1, with D tentatively TRBD1 (5 bases). This CDR3 region has 17 residues. V was trimmed by 3 bases and J by 8 bases, leaving 25 bases between them. CDR1 is MNHEY and CDR2 is SVGAGI in the germline V gene. The DNA for the CDR3 is TGTGCCAGCAGTTATTCCTCACCCTACCGCGGGACGGGAGAAGCTTTCTTT. Translation gives CASSYSSPYRGTGEAFF.

The V gene is TRBV10-2, the J gene TRBJ1-6, with D possibly matching TRBD1 (5 bases). The V end lost 7 bases, the J end lost 7 bases, and 11 bases lay between the germline ends. Germline CDR1 reads WSHSY; CDR2 reads SAAADI. CDR3 length: 13 residues. Here the CDR3 reads CASNRDGNSPLHF. In DNA, the CDR3 is TGCGCCAGCAACCGGGACGGCAATTCACCCCTCCACTTT.

V is TRBV11-2 and J is TRBJ2-5; TRBD1 or TRBD2 may be the D gene (6 bases each). The germline V gene encodes CDR1 SGHAT and CDR2 FQNNGV. The CDR3 runs to 16 residues. The ends were cut back, 5 bases at V and 4 bases at J, with 20 bases in the middle. The CDR3 sequence: CASSPPLGGRVETQYF. The CDR3 nucleotides read TGTGCCAGCAGCCCCCCCTTAGGGGGGCGGGTAGAGACCCAGTACTTC.

This clonotype was observed a handful of times. The rearrangement links TRBV18 to TRBJ2-5; TRBD1 is a possible D gene (6 bases). The CDR3 is 13 amino acids. Germline CDR1 is KGHSH and CDR2 is LQKENI. V was shortened by 6 bases and J by 5 bases, with 13 bases between the two germline ends. Here the CDR3 DNA reads TGTGCCAGCTCTACCGGGACAACGGAGACCCAGTACTTC. It translates to CASSTGTTETQYF.

This clonotype was counted many times. This chain connects TRBV24-1 to TRBJ1-1; 7 nucleotides agree with TRBD1. The V gene's germline CDR1 is KGHDR and CDR2 SFDVKD. This CDR3 comprises 16 residues. Trimming removed 5 bases from V and 0 bases from J; junction bases left unmatched: 8. The CDR3 loop is CATSGIGTDMNTEAFF. In DNA form, the CDR3 reads TGTGCCACCAGTGGTATCGGGACAGATATGAACACTGAAGCTTTCTTT.

This clonotype has only a few counts. The rearrangement uses TRBV4-2 and TRBJ2-5; 10 positions match TRBD2. This CDR3 spans 17 amino acids. Trimming cost V 4 bases and J 2 bases; bases outside gene matches: 10. CDR1 LGHNA and CDR2 YNFKEQ come from the germline V gene. The CDR3 nucleotides are TGTGCCAGCAGCCCTTACCATGCAGCGGGAGGGCAAGAGACCCAGTACTTC. Translation gives CASSPYHAAGGQETQYF.

V is TRBV7-2 and J is TRBJ1-3, with a weak D call TRBD1 (5 bases). CDR1 SGHTA and CDR2 FQGNSA come from the germline V gene. Between the trimmed V and J ends, which lost 5 bases and 2 bases, there was a span of 16 bases. The CDR3 spans 16 residues. The CDR3 sequence is CASSPHQQATGNTIYF. The CDR3 coding sequence is TGTGCCAGCAGCCCGCATCAACAGGCTACTGGAAACACCATATATTTT.

V and J are TRBV9 and TRBJ2-3, with 11 bases lining up with TRBD2. The CDR3 runs to 16 residues. The V segment lost 1 base and the J segment 7 bases; nucleotides outside the gene matches: 8. CDR1 is SGDLS, CDR2 YYNGEE, per germline. The CDR3 region has the DNA TGTGCCAGCAGCGTACGTAGCGGGGGGGCCGTCAATACGCAGTATTTT. This gives the protein CASSVRSGGAVNTQYF.